A selection of T cell receptor beta chains follows, all from one sample in a study of healthy donors' naive CD4 and CD8 T cells. TCRdb independently ran MiXCR on the reads; one entry per CDR3 protein. The data contain roughly 200,000 distinct CDR3 sequences, 74% of them singletons. Sequenced: naive CD4+ and CD8+ T cells sorted from blood, pooled from several donors. The receptor source for this set is a pool of human donors in good health; the sample pools cells from several healthy donors. Both conserved end residues are part of each CDR3. Fields, in order: CDR3 length, V gene, J gene, D gene, clone size, CDR3 protein, CDR3 DNA. D genes are given only for firm matches. For some rows the clone size is stated as once, few or many, or as a class when expanded; others skip it.

15,TRBV29-1,TRBJ2-5,TRBD1,NA,CSVFPGQGFQETQYF,TGCAGCGTATTCCCGGGACAGGGGTTTCAAGAGACCCAGTACTTC
15,TRBV5-4,TRBJ1-6,TRBD1,NA,CASSLVGQEGSPLHF,TGTGCCAGCAGCTTGGTGGGACAGGAAGGATCACCCCTCCACTTT
14,TRBV29-1,TRBJ1-3,TRBD1,NA,CSAFRDSSGNTIYF,TGCAGCGCTTTCCGGGACAGCTCTGGAAACACCATATATTTT
15,TRBV2,TRBJ2-7,TRBD1,NA,CASSQPGQALYEQYF,TGTGCCAGCAGCCAGCCTGGACAGGCCCTCTACGAGCAGTACTTC
15,TRBV6-2/TRBV6-3,TRBJ2-3,TRBD2,few,CASRAGRLRTDTQYF,TGTGCCAGCCGAGCGGGGAGGTTACGCACAGATACGCAGTATTTT
15,TRBV12-3/TRBV12-4,TRBJ2-1,NA,NA,CASTWTPSSYNEQFF,TGTGCCAGCACCTGGACTCCCAGCTCCTACAATGAGCAGTTCTTC
14,TRBV5-4,TRBJ2-1,NA,NA,CASSFDNSYNEQFF,TGTGCCAGCAGTTTCGATAACTCCTACAATGAGCAGTTCTTC
15,TRBV6-2/TRBV6-3,TRBJ2-7,NA,NA,CASSTRQAGTYEQYF,TGTGCCAGCAGTACCCGACAGGCGGGAACGTACGAGCAGTACTTC
16,TRBV15,TRBJ2-4,NA,NA,CATSRGIKAAKNIQYF,TGTGCCACCAGCAGAGGGATCAAGGCTGCCAAAAACATTCAGTACTTC
15,TRBV6-1,TRBJ2-3,TRBD2,NA,CASSTGLAGRDTQYF,TGTGCCAGCAGTACGGGACTAGCGGGACGTGATACGCAGTATTTT
13,TRBV11-2,TRBJ1-1,NA,NA,CASSLAQPTEAFF,TGTGCCAGCAGCTTAGCGCAACCGACCGAAGCTTTCTTT
14,TRBV19,TRBJ2-4,NA,few,CASSISASLNIQYF,TGTGCCAGTAGTATTTCCGCCTCTCTAAACATTCAGTACTTC
14,TRBV5-1,TRBJ1-1,NA,NA,CASSFRQVNTEAFF,TGCGCCAGCAGCTTCAGACAGGTGAACACTGAAGCTTTCTTT
11,TRBV11-2,TRBJ2-7,NA,NA,CASSDLYEQYF,TGTGCCAGCAGCGACCTCTACGAGCAGTACTTC
14,TRBV4-2,TRBJ1-1,NA,NA,CASSQEDGNTEAFF,TGTGCCAGCAGCCAAGAGGACGGGAACACTGAAGCTTTCTTT
16,TRBV6-5,TRBJ2-3,TRBD2,once,CASSYSPSSGRDTQYF,TGTGCCAGCAGTTATAGTCCGTCTAGCGGGAGGGATACGCAGTATTTT
13,TRBV6-1,TRBJ2-4,NA,NA,CASRENTKNIQYF,TGTGCCAGCAGGGAGAATACCAAAAACATTCAGTACTTC
14,TRBV29-1,TRBJ2-1,TRBD2,few,CSAWGLAGGSEQFF,TGCAGCGCCTGGGGGCTAGCGGGAGGTAGTGAGCAGTTCTTC
15,TRBV29-1,TRBJ2-1,NA,NA,CSVDGSGTSYNEQFF,TGCAGCGTTGACGGATCCGGGACAAGCTACAATGAGCAGTTCTTC
15,TRBV15,TRBJ2-2,NA,NA,CATSTIVVGTGELFF,TGTGCCACCAGCACTATTGTAGTAGGCACCGGGGAGCTGTTTTTT
14,TRBV6-5,TRBJ1-2,TRBD1,NA,CASSQGQGSSGYTF,TGTGCCAGCAGTCAGGGACAGGGTTCCAGCGGCTACACCTTC
17,TRBV29-1,TRBJ2-1,NA,few,CSVSAFGRGSSYNEQFF,TGCAGCGTCTCCGCCTTCGGGCGGGGAAGCTCCTACAATGAGCAGTTCTTC
11,TRBV30,TRBJ1-1,NA,few,CACSWDTEAFF,TGTGCCTGCTCTTGGGACACTGAAGCTTTCTTT
14,TRBV6-2/TRBV6-3,TRBJ2-7,TRBD1,NA,CASSKQGATYEQYF,TGTGCCAGCAGTAAACAGGGGGCGACCTACGAGCAGTACTTC
15,TRBV20-1,TRBJ2-3,TRBD2,NA,CSARPPSGVGDTQYF,TGCAGTGCTAGACCGCCTAGCGGGGTGGGAGATACGCAGTATTTT
12,TRBV29-1,TRBJ1-2,NA,NA,CSVPDRGYGYTF,TGCAGCGTTCCGGACAGAGGATATGGCTACACCTTC
13,TRBV29-1,TRBJ1-1,NA,NA,CSAVGGLDTEAFF,TGCAGCGCTGTCGGGGGTTTGGACACTGAAGCTTTCTTT
10,TRBV29-1,TRBJ2-1,NA,NA,CSVDRVEQFF,TGCAGCGTTGATAGGGTTGAGCAGTTCTTC
11,TRBV29-1,TRBJ1-3,NA,NA,CSVSTGNTIYF,TGCAGCGTATCGACTGGAAACACCATATATTTT
13,TRBV4-3,TRBJ1-2,NA,few,CASSQDSWSGYTF,TGCGCCAGCAGCCAAGATTCTTGGAGCGGCTACACCTTC
15,TRBV12-5,TRBJ2-1,NA,NA,CASGLFGAGEDEQFF,TGTGCTAGTGGTTTATTTGGGGCCGGTGAGGATGAGCAGTTCTTC
11,TRBV29-1,TRBJ1-2,NA,NA,CSAEMRGGYTF,TGCAGCGCGGAGATGCGAGGTGGCTACACCTTC
17,TRBV5-1,TRBJ2-6,NA,NA,CASSLEGRVAGANVLTF,TGCGCCAGCAGCTTGGAAGGCAGGGTCGCTGGGGCCAACGTCCTGACTTTC
15,TRBV20-1,TRBJ2-3,TRBD2,NA,CSAREPGLAIDTQYF,TGCAGTGCTAGAGAGCCGGGACTAGCAATAGATACGCAGTATTTT
14,TRBV12-3/TRBV12-4,TRBJ2-5,NA,NA,CASSLAGLKETQYF,TGTGCCAGCAGTTTAGCGGGCCTGAAAGAGACCCAGTACTTC
15,TRBV29-1,TRBJ2-3,NA,few,CSVEARQVGTDTQYF,TGCAGCGTTGAAGCACGACAGGTCGGCACAGATACGCAGTATTTT
13,TRBV29-1,TRBJ2-1,NA,once,CSVGYTPGNEQFF,TGCAGCGTTGGGTACACCCCTGGGAATGAGCAGTTCTTC
16,TRBV18,TRBJ2-2,TRBD2,once,CASSPTTGGGTGELFF,TGTGCCAGCTCACCGACGACGGGGGGAGGCACCGGGGAGCTGTTTTTT
13,TRBV27,TRBJ1-5,NA,NA,CASSAEGNQPQHF,TGTGCCAGCAGTGCGGAGGGCAATCAGCCCCAGCATTTT
16,TRBV29-1,TRBJ2-3,NA,NA,CSVEAVGLKGGDTQYF,TGCAGCGTTGAAGCCGTGGGACTGAAGGGAGGAGATACGCAGTATTTT
14,TRBV29-1,TRBJ2-5,TRBD1,NA,CSVTRGTGKETQYF,TGCAGCGTCACGAGGGGGACAGGAAAGGAGACCCAGTACTTC
12,TRBV18,TRBJ2-5,NA,few,CASSPPTETQYF,TGTGCCAGCTCACCACCGACAGAGACCCAGTACTTC
15,TRBV18,TRBJ1-6,TRBD1,NA,CASSPPTGDNSPLHF,TGTGCCAGCTCACCGCCGACAGGGGATAATTCACCCCTCCACTTT
19,TRBV6-5,TRBJ2-7,NA,NA,CASSYPRTKQDRRDYEQYF,TGTGCCAGCAGTTACCCGAGAACTAAACAGGATCGGAGGGACTACGAGCAGTACTTC
14,TRBV29-1,TRBJ2-3,TRBD1,NA,CSVYSDRGTDTQYF,TGCAGCGTTTACAGCGACAGGGGCACAGATACGCAGTATTTT
12,TRBV29-1,TRBJ2-4,NA,few,CSVVLAKNIQYF,TGCAGCGTTGTGCTAGCCAAAAACATTCAGTACTTC
15,TRBV19,TRBJ1-5,NA,NA,CASSIIRDYPQPQHF,TGTGCCAGTAGTATTATACGGGACTATCCTCAGCCCCAGCATTTT
16,TRBV5-5,TRBJ2-2,TRBD2,NA,CASLAGGDTNTGELFF,TGTGCCAGTCTAGCGGGAGGTGATACGAACACCGGGGAGCTGTTTTTT
16,TRBV27,TRBJ1-5,NA,NA,CASSSGWGQEDQPQHF,TGTGCCAGCAGCTCAGGTTGGGGTCAGGAGGATCAGCCCCAGCATTTT
16,TRBV29-1,TRBJ2-7,NA,NA,CSVEGGQGKNSYEQYF,TGCAGCGTTGAGGGGGGGCAAGGTAAAAATTCCTACGAGCAGTACTTC
14,TRBV6-6,TRBJ1-2,NA,NA,CASSYGQPNYGYTF,TGTGCCAGCAGTTACGGGCAGCCTAACTATGGCTACACCTTC
14,TRBV7-9,TRBJ1-1,NA,few,CASSLDGGNTEAFF,TGTGCCAGCAGCCTAGACGGGGGGAACACTGAAGCTTTCTTT
19,TRBV29-1,TRBJ2-5,TRBD2,NA,CSVAGGTGTSGRAWETQYF,TGCAGCGTTGCTGGGGGTACAGGGACTAGCGGGAGGGCCTGGGAGACCCAGTACTTC
15,TRBV6-5,TRBJ1-1,TRBD1,NA,CASSPGTGVVTEAFF,TGTGCCAGCAGTCCAGGGACAGGGGTGGTCACTGAAGCTTTCTTT
17,TRBV7-2,TRBJ2-1,TRBD1,NA,CASSSNRGPVSYNEQFF,TGTGCCAGCAGCTCAAACAGGGGGCCAGTCTCCTACAATGAGCAGTTCTTC
17,TRBV6-2/TRBV6-3,TRBJ2-3,NA,NA,CAGSYPMGARGTDTQYF,TGTGCCGGCAGTTATCCCATGGGGGCTAGAGGCACAGATACGCAGTATTTT
16,TRBV4-3,TRBJ2-1,TRBD2,NA,CASSPPGRGSYNEQFF,TGCGCCAGCAGCCCCCCAGGGAGGGGATCCTACAATGAGCAGTTCTTC